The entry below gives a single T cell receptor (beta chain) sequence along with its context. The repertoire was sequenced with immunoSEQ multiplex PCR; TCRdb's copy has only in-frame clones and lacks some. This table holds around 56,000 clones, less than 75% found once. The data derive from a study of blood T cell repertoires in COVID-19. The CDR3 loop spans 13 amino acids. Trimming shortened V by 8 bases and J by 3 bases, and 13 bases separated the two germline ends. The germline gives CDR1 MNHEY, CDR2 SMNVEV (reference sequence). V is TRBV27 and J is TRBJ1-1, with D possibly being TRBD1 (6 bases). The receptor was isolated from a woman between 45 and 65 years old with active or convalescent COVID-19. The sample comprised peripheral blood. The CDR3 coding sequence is TGTGCCAGCTCAAAGGGGGGGGACACTGAAGCTTTCTTT. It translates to CASSKGGDTEAFF.